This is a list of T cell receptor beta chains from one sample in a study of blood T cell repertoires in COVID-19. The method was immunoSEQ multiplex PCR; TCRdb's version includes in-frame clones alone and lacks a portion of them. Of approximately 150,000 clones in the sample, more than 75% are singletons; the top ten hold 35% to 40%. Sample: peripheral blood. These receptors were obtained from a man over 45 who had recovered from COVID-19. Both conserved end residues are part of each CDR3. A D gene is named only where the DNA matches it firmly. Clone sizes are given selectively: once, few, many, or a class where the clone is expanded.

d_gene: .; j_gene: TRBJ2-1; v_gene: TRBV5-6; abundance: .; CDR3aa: CASSQGGAYNEQFF; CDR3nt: TGTGCCAGCAGCCAAGGGGGAGCTTACAATGAGCAGTTCTTC
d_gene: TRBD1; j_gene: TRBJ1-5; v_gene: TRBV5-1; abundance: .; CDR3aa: CASSLGQGSNQPQHF; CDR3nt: TGCGCCAGCAGCTTGGGACAGGGCAGCAATCAGCCCCAGCATTTT
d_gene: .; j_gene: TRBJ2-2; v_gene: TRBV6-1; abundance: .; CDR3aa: CASSEPLTMNTGELFF; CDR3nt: TGTGCCAGCAGTGAACCCCTGACTATGAACACCGGGGAGCTGTTTTTT
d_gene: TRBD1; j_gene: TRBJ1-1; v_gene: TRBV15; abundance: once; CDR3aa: CATSSPGDRVTEAFF; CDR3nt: TGTGCCACCAGCAGCCCGGGGGACAGGGTCACTGAAGCTTTCTTT
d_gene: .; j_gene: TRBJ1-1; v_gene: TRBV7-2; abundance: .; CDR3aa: CASSLTGSTEAFF; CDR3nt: TGTGCCAGCAGCTTAACAGGGTCCACTGAAGCTTTCTTT
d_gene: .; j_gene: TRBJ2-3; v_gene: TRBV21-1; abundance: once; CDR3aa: CASSKEERGGLTDTQYF; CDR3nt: TGTGCCAGCAGCAAAGAAGAGCGGGGGGGCCTCACAGATACGCAGTATTTT
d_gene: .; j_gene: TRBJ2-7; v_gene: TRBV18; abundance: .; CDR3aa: CASSPQGSYEQYF; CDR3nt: TGTGCCAGCTCACCGCAGGGATCCTACGAGCAGTACTTC
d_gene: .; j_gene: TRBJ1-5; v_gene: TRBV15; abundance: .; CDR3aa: CATSRDHGQNQPQHF; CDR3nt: TGTGCCACCAGCAGAGATCACGGACAAAATCAGCCCCAGCATTTT
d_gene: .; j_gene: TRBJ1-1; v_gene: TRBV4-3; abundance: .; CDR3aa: CASSQDLGPQAFF; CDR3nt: TGCGCCAGCAGCCAAGATTTGGGTCCACAGGCTTTCTTT
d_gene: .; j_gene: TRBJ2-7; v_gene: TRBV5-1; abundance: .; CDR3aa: CASSVAGSSYEQYF; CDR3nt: TGCGCCAGCAGCGTTGCGGGGTCTAGCTACGAGCAGTACTTC
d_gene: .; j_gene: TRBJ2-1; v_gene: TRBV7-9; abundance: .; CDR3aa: CASSQGSYNEQFF; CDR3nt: TGTGCCAGCAGCCAAGGGAGTTACAATGAGCAGTTCTTC
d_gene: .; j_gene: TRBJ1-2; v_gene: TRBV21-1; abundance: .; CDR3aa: CASSTRTGGVYGYTF; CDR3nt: TGTGCCAGCAGCACCAGGACAGGGGGCGTCTATGGCTACACCTTC
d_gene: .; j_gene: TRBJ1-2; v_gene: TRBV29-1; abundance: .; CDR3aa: CSVTGTARGGYTF; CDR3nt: TGCAGCGTTACCGGGACGGCCAGGGGTGGCTACACCTTC
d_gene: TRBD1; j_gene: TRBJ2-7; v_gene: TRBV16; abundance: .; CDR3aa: CASSQSYRGFSYEQYF; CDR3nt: TGTGCCAGCAGCCAATCTTACAGGGGGTTTTCCTACGAGCAGTACTTC
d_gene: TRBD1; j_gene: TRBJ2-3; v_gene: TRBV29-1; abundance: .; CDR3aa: CSVEKGARTDTQYF; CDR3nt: TGCAGCGTTGAGAAGGGGGCGCGGACAGATACGCAGTATTTT
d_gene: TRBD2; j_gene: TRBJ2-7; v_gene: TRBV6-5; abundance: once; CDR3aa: CASGVAGGYEQYF; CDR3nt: TGTGCCAGCGGGGTGGCGGGGGGTTACGAGCAGTACTTC
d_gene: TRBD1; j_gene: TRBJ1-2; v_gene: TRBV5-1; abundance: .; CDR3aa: CASTEEIGDRDIYGYTF; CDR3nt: TGCGCCAGCACGGAAGAGATAGGGGACAGGGATATCTATGGCTACACCTTC
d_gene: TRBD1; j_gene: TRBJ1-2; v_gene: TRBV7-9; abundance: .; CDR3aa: CASSSDRARDGYTF; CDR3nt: TGTGCCAGCAGCAGCGACAGGGCCCGGGATGGCTACACCTTC
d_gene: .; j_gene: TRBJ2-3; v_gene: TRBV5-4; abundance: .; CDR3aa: CASSKRYTDTQYF; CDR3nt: TGTGCCAGCAGCAAGCGGTACACAGATACGCAGTATTTT
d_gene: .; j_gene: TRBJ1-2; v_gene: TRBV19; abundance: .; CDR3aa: CASKGETGGYTF; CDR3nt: TGTGCCAGTAAGGGGGAAACAGGTGGCTACACCTTC
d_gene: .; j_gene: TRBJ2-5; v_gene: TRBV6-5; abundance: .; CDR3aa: CASSYSIGRFETQYF; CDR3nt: TGTGCCAGCAGTTACTCGATAGGGAGATTTGAGACCCAGTACTTC
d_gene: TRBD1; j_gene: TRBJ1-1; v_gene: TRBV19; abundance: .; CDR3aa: CASSPGTADRLEAFF; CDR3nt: TGTGCCAGTAGTCCCGGGACAGCGGATCGGTTAGAAGCTTTCTTT
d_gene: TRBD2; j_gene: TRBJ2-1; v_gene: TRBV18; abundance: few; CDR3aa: CASATSGGANEQFF; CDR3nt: TGTGCCAGCGCGACTAGCGGGGGGGCGAATGAGCAGTTCTTC
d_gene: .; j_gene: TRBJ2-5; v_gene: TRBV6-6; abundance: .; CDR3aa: CASSYAGSVETQYF; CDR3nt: TGTGCCAGCAGTTACGCGGGGTCGGTAGAGACCCAGTACTTC
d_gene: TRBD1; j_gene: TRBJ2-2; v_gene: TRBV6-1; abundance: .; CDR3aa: CASSVAGGGGELFF; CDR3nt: TGTGCCAGCAGTGTGGCAGGGGGCGGCGGGGAGCTGTTTTTT
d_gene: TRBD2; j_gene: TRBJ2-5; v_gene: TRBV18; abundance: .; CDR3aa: CASSGAGGQETQYF; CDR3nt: TGTGCCAGCTCCGGAGCGGGGGGGCAAGAGACCCAGTACTTC
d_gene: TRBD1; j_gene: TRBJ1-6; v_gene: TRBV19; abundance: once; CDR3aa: CASTITGGDSPLHF; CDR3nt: TGTGCCAGTACCATCACAGGGGGTGATTCACCCCTCCACTTT
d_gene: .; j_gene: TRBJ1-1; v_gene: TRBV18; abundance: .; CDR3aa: CASSPLGGDSAEAFF; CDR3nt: TGTGCCAGCTCACCCTTAGGGGGGGATAGCGCTGAAGCTTTCTTT
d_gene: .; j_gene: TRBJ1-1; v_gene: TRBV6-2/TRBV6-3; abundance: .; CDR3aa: CASSYFHFGVEGTEAFF; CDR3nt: TGTGCCAGCAGTTACTTCCACTTCGGGGTAGAGGGCACTGAAGCTTTCTTT
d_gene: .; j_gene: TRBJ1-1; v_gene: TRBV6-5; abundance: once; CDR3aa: CASSYSFGGVRTEAFF; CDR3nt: TGTGCCAGCAGTTACTCGTTTGGCGGGGTTAGAACTGAAGCTTTCTTT
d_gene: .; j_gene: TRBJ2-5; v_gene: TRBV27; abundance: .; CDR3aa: CASSFLGGETQYF; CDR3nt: TGTGCCAGCAGTTTTCTGGGAGGAGAGACCCAGTACTTC
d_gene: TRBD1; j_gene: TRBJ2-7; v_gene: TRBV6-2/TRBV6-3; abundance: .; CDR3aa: CASSYYPGTGYEQYF; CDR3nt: TGTGCCAGCAGTTACTATCCCGGGACAGGCTACGAGCAGTACTTC
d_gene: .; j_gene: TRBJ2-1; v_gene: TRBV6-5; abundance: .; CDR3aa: CASHTPGRFDEQFF; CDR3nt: TGTGCCAGCCACACCCCGGGGAGGTTCGATGAGCAGTTCTTC
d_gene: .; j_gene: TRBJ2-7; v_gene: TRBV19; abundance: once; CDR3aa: CASSIEFAGDYEQYF; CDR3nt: TGTGCCAGTAGTATAGAATTCGCCGGGGATTACGAGCAGTACTTC
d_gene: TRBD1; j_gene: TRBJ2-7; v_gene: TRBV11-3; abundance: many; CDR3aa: CASSMRQGKGYEQYF; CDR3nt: TGTGCCAGCAGCATGAGACAGGGGAAGGGGTACGAGCAGTACTTC
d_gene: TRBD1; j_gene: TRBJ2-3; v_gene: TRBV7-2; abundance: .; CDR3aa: CASSLVDRALTDTQYF; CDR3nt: TGTGCCAGCAGCTTAGTTGACAGGGCCCTCACAGATACGCAGTATTTT
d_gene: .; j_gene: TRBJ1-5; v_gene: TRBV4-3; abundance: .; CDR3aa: CASSQVRGNQPQHF; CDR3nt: TGCGCCAGCAGTCAAGTCCGGGGCAATCAGCCCCAGCATTTT
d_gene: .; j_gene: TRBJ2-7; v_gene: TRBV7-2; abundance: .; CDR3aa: CASSLPGPGEQYF; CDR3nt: TGTGCCAGCAGCTTACCAGGGCCAGGGGAGCAGTACTTC
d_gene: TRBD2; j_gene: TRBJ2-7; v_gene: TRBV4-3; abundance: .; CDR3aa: CASSPSAGGYEQYF; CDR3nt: TGCGCCAGCAGCCCCTCGGCGGGGGGCTACGAGCAGTACTTC
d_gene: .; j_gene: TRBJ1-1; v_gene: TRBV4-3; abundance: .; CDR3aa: CASSRTGMGNTEAFF; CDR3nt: TGCGCCAGCAGCCGAACAGGGATGGGGAACACTGAAGCTTTCTTT
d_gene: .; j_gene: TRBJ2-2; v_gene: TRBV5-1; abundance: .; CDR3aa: CASSLWGRGTGELFF; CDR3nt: TGCGCCAGCAGCTTGTGGGGGCGCGGTACCGGGGAGCTGTTTTTT
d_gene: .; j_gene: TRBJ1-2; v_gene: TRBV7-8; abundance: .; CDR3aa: CASSLAVHMGRYGYTF; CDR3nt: TGTGCCAGCAGCTTAGCGGTCCACATGGGGCGGTATGGCTACACCTTC
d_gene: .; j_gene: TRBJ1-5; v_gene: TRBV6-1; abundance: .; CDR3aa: CASSEAYDNQPQHF; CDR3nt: TGTGCCAGCAGTGAAGCCTACGACAATCAGCCCCAGCATTTT
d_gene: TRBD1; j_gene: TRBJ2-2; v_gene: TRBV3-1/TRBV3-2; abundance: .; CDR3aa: CASSQAGTVTGELFF; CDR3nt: TGTGCCAGCAGCCAAGCGGGGACAGTCACCGGGGAGCTGTTTTTT
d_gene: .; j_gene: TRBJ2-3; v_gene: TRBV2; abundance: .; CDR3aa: CASVIGAPGDTQYF; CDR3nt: TGTGCCAGCGTAATTGGGGCCCCGGGAGATACGCAGTATTTT